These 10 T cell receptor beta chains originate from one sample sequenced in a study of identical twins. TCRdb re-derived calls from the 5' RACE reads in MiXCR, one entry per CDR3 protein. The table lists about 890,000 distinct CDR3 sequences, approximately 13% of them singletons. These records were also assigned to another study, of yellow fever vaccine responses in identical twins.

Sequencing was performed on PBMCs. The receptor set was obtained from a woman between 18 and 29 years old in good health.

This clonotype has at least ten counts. The CDR3 DNA sequence: TGTGCCAGCAACCAATATGGGACTAGCGCTTACGAGCAGTACTTC. Its translation: CASNQYGTSAYEQYF. The chain carries TRBV6-2 or TRBV6-3 and TRBJ2-7; 10 nucleotides agree with TRBD2. After removal of 7 bases from V and 4 bases from J, the junction contained 10 bases not matched to a gene. The CDR3 runs to 15 residues. Germline V gene lookup returns CDR1 MNHEY and CDR2 SVGEGT.

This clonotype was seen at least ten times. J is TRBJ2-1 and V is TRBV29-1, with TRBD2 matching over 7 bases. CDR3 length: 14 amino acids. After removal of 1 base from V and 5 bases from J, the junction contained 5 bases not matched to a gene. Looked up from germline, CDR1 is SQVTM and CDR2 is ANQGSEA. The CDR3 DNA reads TGCAGCGTTGAAGGTGGTCTAGCGGACAATGAGCAGTTCTTC. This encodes CSVEGGLADNEQFF.

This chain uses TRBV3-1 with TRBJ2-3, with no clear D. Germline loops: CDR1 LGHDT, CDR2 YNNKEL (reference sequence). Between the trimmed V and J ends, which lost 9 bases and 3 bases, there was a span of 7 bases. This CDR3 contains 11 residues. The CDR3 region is CASGETDTQYF. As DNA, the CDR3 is TGTGCCAGTGGTGAGACAGATACGCAGTATTTT.

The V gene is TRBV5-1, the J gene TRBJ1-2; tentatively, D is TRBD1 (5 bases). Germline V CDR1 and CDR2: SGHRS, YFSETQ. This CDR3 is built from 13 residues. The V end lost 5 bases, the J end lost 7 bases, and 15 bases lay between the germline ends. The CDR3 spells CASREGGVSGYTF. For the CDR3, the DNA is TGCGCCAGCAGAGAGGGAGGGGTTTCTGGCTACACCTTC. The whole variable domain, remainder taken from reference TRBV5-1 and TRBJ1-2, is KAGVTQTPRYLIKTRGQQVTLSCSPISGHRSVSWYQQTPGQGLQFLFEYFSETQRNKGNFPGRFSGRQFSNSRSEMNVSTLELGDSALYLCASREGGVSGYTFGSGTRLTVV.

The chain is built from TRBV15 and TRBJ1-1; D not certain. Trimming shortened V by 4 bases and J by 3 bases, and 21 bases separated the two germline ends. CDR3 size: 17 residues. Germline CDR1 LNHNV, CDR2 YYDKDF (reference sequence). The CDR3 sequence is CATSKTPGLRTDTEAFF. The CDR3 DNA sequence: TGTGCCACCAGCAAAACCCCGGGCCTGAGGACGGACACTGAAGCTTTCTTT. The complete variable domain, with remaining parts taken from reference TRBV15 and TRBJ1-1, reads DAMVIQNPRYQVTQFGKPVTLSCSQTLNHNVMYWYQQKSSQAPKLLFHYYDKDFNNEADTPDNFQSRRPNTSFCFLDIRSPGLGDTAMYLCATSKTPGLRTDTEAFFGQGTRLTVV.

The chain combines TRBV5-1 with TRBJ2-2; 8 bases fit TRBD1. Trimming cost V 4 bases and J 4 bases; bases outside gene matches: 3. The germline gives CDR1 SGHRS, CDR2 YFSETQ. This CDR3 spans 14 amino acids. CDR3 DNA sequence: TGCGCCAGCAGCGACGACAGGGGCACCGGGGAGCTGTTTTTT. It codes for CASSDDRGTGELFF.

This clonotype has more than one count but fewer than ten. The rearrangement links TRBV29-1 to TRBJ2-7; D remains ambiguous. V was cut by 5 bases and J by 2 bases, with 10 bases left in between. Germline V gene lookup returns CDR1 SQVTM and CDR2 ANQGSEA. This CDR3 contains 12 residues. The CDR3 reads CSVIWGPYEQYF. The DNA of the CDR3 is TGCAGCGTTATCTGGGGTCCCTACGAGCAGTACTTC.

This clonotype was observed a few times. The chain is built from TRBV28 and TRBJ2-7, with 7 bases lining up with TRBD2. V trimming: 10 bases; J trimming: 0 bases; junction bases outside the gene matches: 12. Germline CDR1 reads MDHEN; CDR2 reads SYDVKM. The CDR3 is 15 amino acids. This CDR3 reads CATQGGGGSSYEQYF. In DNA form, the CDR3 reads TGTGCCACCCAGGGTGGCGGGGGTAGCTCCTACGAGCAGTACTTC. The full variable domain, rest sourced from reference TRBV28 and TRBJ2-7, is DVKVTQSSRYLVKRTGEKVFLECVQDMDHENMFWYRQDPGLGLRLIYFSYDVKMKEKGDIPEGYSVSREKKERFSLILESASTNQTSMYLCATQGGGGSSYEQYFGPGTRLTVT.

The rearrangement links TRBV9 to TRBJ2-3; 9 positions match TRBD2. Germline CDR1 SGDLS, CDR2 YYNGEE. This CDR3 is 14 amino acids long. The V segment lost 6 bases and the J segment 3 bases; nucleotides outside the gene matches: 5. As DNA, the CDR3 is TGTGCCAGCACTAGCGGGGTTGGTACAGATACGCAGTATTTT. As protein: CASTSGVGTDTQYF.

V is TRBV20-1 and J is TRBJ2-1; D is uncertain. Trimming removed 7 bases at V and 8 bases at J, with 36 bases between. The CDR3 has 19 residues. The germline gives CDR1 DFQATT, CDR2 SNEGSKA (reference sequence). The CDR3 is CSVNEPGPRVGLGYYEQFF. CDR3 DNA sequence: TGCAGTGTCAATGAACCGGGTCCTCGAGTGGGTCTCGGGTACTATGAGCAGTTCTTC.